The present entry profiles one T cell receptor (beta chain) with its context. There are many counts of this clonotype. No antigen is known for it. No base quality information exists; no much larger clone differs at one position. The germline V gene (reference sequence) yields LNHNV for CDR1 and YYDKDF for CDR2. V and J lose 11 bases and 7 bases, and a span of 15 bases separates them. There are 13 amino acids in the CDR3, from cysteine to phenylalanine inclusive. Only CDR3 DNA is held: 39 bases, read in frame from base 1. This record belongs to a study of T cells in Graves' hyperthyroidism and ophthalmopathy (dated by TCRdb to between 2019 and 2020). General notes on the study: Peripheral blood samples were taken at the time of initial diagnosis, prior to any treatment. TCR V-J signatures able to tell the groups apart were searched for in a discovery cohort of 100 patients, of whom roughly 42 had Graves' ophthalmopathy and more than 55 had stable Graves' hyperthyroidism. An independent validation cohort of around 20 hyperthyroidism patients and approximately 17 patients who later progressed to ophthalmopathy tested prospective prediction of ophthalmopathy. The 100 discovery patients were divided at random into training and test sets in a 7:3 ratio. Thyroid tissue and blood T-cell repertoires from about six Graves' hyperthyroidism patients were also compared in the study. Following sampling, methimazole starting at 30 mg daily was given to hyperthyroidism patients, and high-dose intravenous methylprednisolone was given to ophthalmopathy patients. According to the paper, TCR Vbeta CDR3 sequencing was carried out on approximately 140 peripheral blood samples, which came from 40 to 45 ophthalmopathy, 75 to 80 hyperthyroidism and approximately 17 progressor patients.

Broad study findings and their caveats: Sample size was not statistically predetermined, and blinding of investigators to group allocation was not performed. Most expanded thyroid clonotypes (frequency above 0.001) were also detected in blood, a finding suggesting that blood repertoires may reflect thyroid immune responses. In cross-validation, a model built on a 13 V-J signature told ophthalmopathy apart from stable hyperthyroidism with 85% to 90% sensitivity and 81% to 82% specificity, and in testing the same model reached 80%/75%. In validation, progression to ophthalmopathy was predicted by the model with almost 71% sensitivity and under 85% specificity, a median of around 6.5 months before onset.

Amplification of TCR beta CDR3 regions was carried out from RNA transcripts. A first-round RT-PCR of the TCR CDR3 used the HTBI primer set with the Qiagen OneStep RT-PCR kit. Libraries were constructed in a second round of multiplex PCR, after which size selection and purification were performed. Sequencing of the libraries was done on an Illumina HiSeq2000 using paired-end 100 bp reads. Regarding the original processing steps: Raw data were processed with SOAPnuke, discarding reads with adapters, uncalled bases, mean Phred below 15, or no exact constant-primer or identifier match. High-quality paired reads were merged using COPE v1.2.5, and each unique nucleotide sequence was defined as a clonotype. Clonotypes were aligned to IMGT TRBV, TRBD and TRBJ reference segments using MiTCR v1.1. Analysis was restricted to V-J combinations with a frequency above 0.0001, which covered roughly 99% of repertoires. The TCS score was defined as F50 (clonal expansion) divided by E x V (chaos), with BLOSUM62-based TCRdist calculated between CDR3 peptides within each V-J. Welch's t-statistics and random forest reduced approximately 520 V-J features to some 14, which were used in a naive Bayes classifier (R e1071). TCRdb trimmed the raw reads at Q25, called clones with MiXCR and kept productive beta chains. Records with the same CDR3 protein are collapsed into one entry carrying the most frequent genes and DNA. The V and J calls reflect TCRdb's pipeline rather than the authors' work. A total of 450,000 to 650,000 distinct CDR3 sequences appear in this sample, 20% to 25% of them only once. The ten largest clones represent more than 20% of the sample.

A patient counted as having stable Graves' hyperthyroidism if no progression to ophthalmopathy occurred over 18 months of follow-up. Hyperthyroidism patients were aged 18 to 65 years and newly diagnosed, with disease duration of less than 2 months. Exclusion was applied to patients with uncontrolled infections, other autoimmune diseases, pregnancy or lactation. Diagnoses were established on the basis of clinical symptoms, serum thyroxine and TRAb, thyroid ultrasound, and orbital computed tomography. PBMCs were separated from under 11 ml of fresh peripheral blood using Ficoll-Paque density gradient centrifugation. Total RNA was extracted with Trizol reagent, and quality was checked on an Agilent 2100 Bioanalyzer.

The sequencing input was blood. This clonotype was obtained from a man aged 18 to 30 with Graves' hyperthyroidism. This chain joins TRBV15 to TRBJ1-6; the D gene is perhaps TRBD1, from 6 matching bases. The CDR3 corresponds to CAGSQGRNSPLHF. The nucleotide sequence reads TGTGCCGGCAGCCAGGGGAGGAATTCACCCCTCCACTTT.